The entry below gives a single TCR beta chain sequence along with its context. J was trimmed by 5 bases and V by 5 bases; bases with no gene match: 6. The CDR3 loop spans 14 amino acids. The data belong to a study of blood T cells in healthy people across ages. A J-beta primer mix and a sample-barcoded 5' primer were used in a second PCR of about 7 to 12 cycles. TCRdb reprocessed the 5' RACE reads via MiXCR and lists one record per CDR3 protein. This sample yields about 500,000 distinct CDR3 sequences, of which nearly 25% are seen a single time; just over 8.5% belongs to the top ten. These data also featured in a second study, about T cells of mothers and their children.

V is TRBV12-3 or TRBV12-4 and J is TRBJ1-5; 7 bases are a match to TRBD1. This receptor was taken from a boy aged 5-17 years in good health. The sample comprised blood. The CDR3, as DNA: TGTGCCAGCAGTGATCAGGGGGTGGATCAGCCCCAGCATTTT. Protein: CASSDQGVDQPQHF.